This TCR beta chain was captured in a study of beta chain features in type 1 diabetes. Study-wide background: Sorted cells examined across all samples numbered approximately 100 million.

The J segment lost 2 bases and the V segment lost 5 bases, leaving 9 bases of the junction unmatched. The CDR3 is 17 residues long. Germline V lookup: CDR1 MNHEY, CDR2 SMNVEV (reference sequence). About this clone itself: Antigen specificity is unknown.

The isolated RNA, all of it, was reverse transcribed, so expressed TCRB transcripts were what got sequenced. Clones were sequenced by immunoSEQ multiplex PCR, and TCRdb holds only the in-frame ones, with some missing. The sample has hundreds of thousands of clones, 11% to 15% seen once; the top ten hold 0.035% to 0.04%. Broader study findings: More deletions and fewer insertions at VDJ junctions were seen in type 1 diabetes patients. Moderate yet significant TCRB CDR3 shortening was seen in Type 1 diabetes patients in all four CD4+ subsets.

Sequenced input: naive CD4+ T cells from blood. The clonotype comes from a man aged 18 to 35 with type 1 diabetes. The chain couples TRBV27 to TRBJ2-1, with 10 positions matching TRBD2. The CDR3 nucleotides read TGTGCCAGCAGTCCTCCTTCTAGCGGGAGACCCTACAATGAGCAGTTCTTC. Translated, it gives CASSPPSSGRPYNEQFF.